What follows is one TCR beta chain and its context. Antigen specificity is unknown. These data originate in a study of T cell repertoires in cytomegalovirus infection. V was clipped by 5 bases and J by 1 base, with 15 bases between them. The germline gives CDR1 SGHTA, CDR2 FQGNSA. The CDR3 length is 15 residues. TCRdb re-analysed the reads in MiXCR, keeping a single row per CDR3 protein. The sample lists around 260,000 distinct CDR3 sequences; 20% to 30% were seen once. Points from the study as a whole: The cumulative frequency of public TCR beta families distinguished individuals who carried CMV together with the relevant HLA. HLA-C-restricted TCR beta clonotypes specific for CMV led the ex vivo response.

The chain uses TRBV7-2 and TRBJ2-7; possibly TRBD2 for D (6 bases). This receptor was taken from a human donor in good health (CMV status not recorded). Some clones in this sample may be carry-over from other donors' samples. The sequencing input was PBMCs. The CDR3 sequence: CASSLWGVDSYEQYF. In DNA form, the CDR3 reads TGTGCCAGCAGCCTCTGGGGGGTAGATTCCTACGAGCAGTACTTC. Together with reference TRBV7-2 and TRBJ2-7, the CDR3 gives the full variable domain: GAGVSQSPSNKVTEKGKDVELRCDPISGHTALYWYRQSLGQGLEFLIYFQGNSAPDKSGLPSDRFSAERTGGSVSTLTIQRTQQEDSAVYLCASSLWGVDSYEQYFGPGTRLTVT.